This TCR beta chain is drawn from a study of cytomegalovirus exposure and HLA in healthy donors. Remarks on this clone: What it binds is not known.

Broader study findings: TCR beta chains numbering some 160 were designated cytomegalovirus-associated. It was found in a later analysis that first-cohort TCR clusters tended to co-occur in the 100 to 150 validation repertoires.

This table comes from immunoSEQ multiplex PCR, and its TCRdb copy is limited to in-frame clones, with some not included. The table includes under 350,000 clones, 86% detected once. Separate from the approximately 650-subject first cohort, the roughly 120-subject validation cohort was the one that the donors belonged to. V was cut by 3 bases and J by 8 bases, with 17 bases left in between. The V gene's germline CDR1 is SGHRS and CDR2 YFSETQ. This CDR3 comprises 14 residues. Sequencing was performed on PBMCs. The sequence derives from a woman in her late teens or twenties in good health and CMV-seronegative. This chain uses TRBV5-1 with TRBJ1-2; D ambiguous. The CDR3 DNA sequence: TGCGCCAGCAGCTCAAACACCGGGATCCTGGGCTACACCTTC. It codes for CASSSNTGILGYTF. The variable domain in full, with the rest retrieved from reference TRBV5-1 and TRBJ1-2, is KAGVTQTPRYLIKTRGQQVTLSCSPISGHRSVSWYQQTPGQGLQFLFEYFSETQRNKGNFPGRFSGRQFSNSRSEMNVSTLELGDSALYLCASSSNTGILGYTFGSGTRLTVV.